This note documents a single T cell receptor beta chain sequence. The target antigen is unknown. Germline CDR1 reads MNHEY; CDR2 reads SVGAGI. CDR3 size: 14 residues. V was cut by 6 bases and J by 0 bases, with 12 bases left in between. Sequencing used immunoSEQ multiplex PCR; TCRdb keeps in-frame clones, though not all of them. Of fewer than 1.6 million clones listed, approximately 98.5% are singletons. This sample was taken from a study of shared clonotypes between healthy human individuals. Turning to the study itself: The composition of the donors was a couple of women and a few men aged 18 to 49. Study-wide results and limits: Some clonotypes were shared by all four sorted-subset donors, while others were not shared. The non-shared ones had lower generation probabilities than the shared ones.

The chain uses TRBV6-5 and TRBJ2-7; D possibly uses TRBD1 or TRBD2 (6 bases each). This clonotype originated in a man aged 25-45 years in good health. Specimen: naive CD4+ T cells sorted from blood. This sample's subset: CD45RA+ positively selected. The CDR3 DNA reads as TGTGCCAGCAGCACCGGGGGCAGCTCCTACGAGCAGTACTTC. Translating gives CASSTGGSSYEQYF.